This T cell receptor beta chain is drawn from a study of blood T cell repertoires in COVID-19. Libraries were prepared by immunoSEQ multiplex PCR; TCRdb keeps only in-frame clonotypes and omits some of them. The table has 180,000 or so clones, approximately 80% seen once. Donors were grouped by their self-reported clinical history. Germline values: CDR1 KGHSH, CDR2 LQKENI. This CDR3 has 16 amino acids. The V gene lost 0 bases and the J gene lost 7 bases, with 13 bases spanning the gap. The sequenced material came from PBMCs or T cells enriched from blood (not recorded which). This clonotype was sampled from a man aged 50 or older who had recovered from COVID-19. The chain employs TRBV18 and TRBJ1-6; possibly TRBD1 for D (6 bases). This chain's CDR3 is CASSPPTGSVNSPLHF. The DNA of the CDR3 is TGTGCCAGCTCACCACCGACAGGTTCAGTCAATTCACCCCTCCACTTT. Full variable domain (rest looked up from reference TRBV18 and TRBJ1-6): NAGVMQNPRHLVRRRGQEARLRCSPMKGHSHVYWYRQLPEEGLKFMVYLQKENIIDESGMPKERFSAEFPKEGPSILRIQQVVRGDSAAYFCASSPPTGSVNSPLHFGNGTRLTVT.